The T cell receptor beta chain under discussion was sequenced for a study of cytomegalovirus exposure and HLA in healthy donors. Whole-study findings and limits: Most TCR sequences were rare, but some public TCRs occurred in many donors. Analysis performed later found roughly 17,000 TCR beta sequences associated with HLA alleles at 0.05 false discovery rate.

PCR employed 60 Vbeta and 13 Jbeta primers. The method was immunoSEQ multiplex PCR; TCRdb's version includes in-frame clones alone and lacks a portion of them. This repertoire comprises 60,000 to 70,000 clones; its ten largest clones make up approximately 16%. Trimming stripped 0 bases from V and 8 bases from J, with 11 bases between. Looked up from germline, CDR1 is WNHNN and CDR2 is SYGVQD (reference sequence). This CDR3 is built from 14 residues. Concerning this clone itself: Its specificity is unknown.

The chain employs TRBV10-1 and TRBJ2-1; D perhaps matches TRBD1 (6 bases). The receptor comes from a boy aged 10-17 years in good health and CMV-seronegative. The sequenced sample consisted of PBMCs. DNA for the CDR3: TGCGCCAGCAGTGAGTCAGGGGGTGGCGATGAGCAGTTCTTC. Translation gives CASSESGGGDEQFF.